The 17 T cell receptor beta chains given below trace back to one sample, sequenced in a study of Graves' ophthalmopathy and Graves' hyperthyroidism (dated by TCRdb to between 2017 and 2018). Sequencing instrument: Illumina HiSeq 2000. For repertoire sequencing, the TCR beta CDR3 regions were amplified from RNA transcripts. A first-round RT-PCR used HTBI primers with the Qiagen OneStep RT-PCR kit, followed by a second-round multiplex PCR, size selection and purification. TCRdb reprocessing: public reads trimmed at Q25 with fastp, clones called with MiXCR, in-frame beta chains kept. Identical CDR3 protein sequences are pooled into one entry, listed with their most common genes and DNA. For this sample the table gives roughly 50,000 distinct CDR3 sequences, of which more than 40% were detected only once. Roughly 4.3% of the sample belongs to the ten largest clones. Source material: peripheral blood. These receptors all stem from an adult woman with Graves' ophthalmopathy.

The table lists this clonotype with many counts. CDR3 sequence reads: CASSFGGADYEQYF. In DNA, the CDR3 is TGTGCCAGCAGTTTTGGGGGCGCCGACTACGAGCAGTACTTC. This chain joins TRBV6-6 and TRBJ2-7; a possible D gene is TRBD1 (6 bases). CDR1 and CDR2 from the germline V gene are MNHNY and SVGAGI (reference sequence). The CDR3 length is 14 residues. V lost 4 bases and J lost 3, with 13 bases in between.

This clonotype occurred many times. V gene TRBV6-4 combines with J gene TRBJ2-1; 11 nucleotides line up with TRBD2. CDR1 is MRHNA, CDR2 SNTAGT, per germline. V lost 3 bases to trimming and J lost 6 bases; unmatched junction nucleotides: 4. The CDR3 loop spans 15 amino acids. In DNA form, the CDR3 reads TGTGCCAGCAGTGAAGATACTAGCGGGAGCAATGAGCAGTTCTTC. Its translation is CASSEDTSGSNEQFF.

This clonotype occurred many times. The V gene is TRBV6-2 or TRBV6-3, the J gene TRBJ2-2, with D unresolved. Trimming left V 6 bases short and J 2 bases short, with 10 bases between. CDR1 and CDR2 from the germline V gene are MNHEY and SVGEGT. This CDR3 has 14 amino acids. This chain's CDR3 is CASSPTSNTGELFF. DNA for the CDR3: TGTGCCAGCAGCCCCACCTCCAACACCGGGGAGCTGTTTTTT.

The chain links TRBV29-1 to TRBJ2-3; D remains ambiguous. Germline V gene data show CDR1 as SQVTM and CDR2 as ANQGSEA. V was clipped by 4 bases and J by 0 bases, with 8 bases between them. CDR3 length equals 13 residues. Here the CDR3 reads CSVGTESTDTQYF. In nucleotides, the CDR3 is TGCAGCGTTGGCACAGAGAGCACAGATACGCAGTATTTT.

This clonotype was seen a handful of times. The chain employs TRBV2 and TRBJ1-3; D gene ambiguous. This CDR3 has 14 residues. V was shortened by 7 bases and J by 0 bases, with 10 bases between the two germline ends. Germline V gene data show CDR1 as SNHLY and CDR2 as FYNNEI. The CDR3 DNA reads TGTGCCAGCATGACGGAGAGCTCTGGAAACACCATATATTTT. This translates into CASMTESSGNTIYF.

CDR3 bases: TGTGCCAGCAGCGTACGGACAGGCTCCTACAATGAGCAGTTCTTC. It codes for CASSVRTGSYNEQFF. The J gene is TRBJ2-1, the V gene TRBV9; 7 nucleotides line up with TRBD1. After removal of 1 base from V and 0 bases from J, the junction contained 1 base not matched to a gene. The germline CDR1 and CDR2 sequences are SGDLS and YYNGEE. CDR3 length: 15 residues.

The chain combines TRBV6-6 with TRBJ2-7; D is undetermined. CDR1 is MNHNY, CDR2 SVGAGI, per germline (reference sequence). The CDR3 is 14 amino acids. V lost 6 bases to trimming and J lost 4 bases, with 16 bases between them. CDR3 in DNA: TGTGCCAGCAGCCCCGGAGACGGTCCTTACGAGCAGTACTTC. Translated: CASSPGDGPYEQYF.

This clonotype has just one count. Without the conserved terminal phenylalanine or tryptophan, this CDR3 likely stems from a read error. It is unclear where the CDR3 begins or ends on the DNA, so no DNA is shown, and the CDR3 is as TCRdb lists it. CDR3 protein: CASSQAGQNT. The chain couples TRBV4-3 to TRBJ2-7; the table names TRBD1, a call not compared with the DNA. Germline CDR1 LGHNA, CDR2 YSLEER. The CDR3 is 10 residues long, ends included.

This clonotype was observed at least ten times. The V call is TRBV6-2 or TRBV6-3, the J call TRBJ2-7; 7 positions agree with TRBD2. This CDR3 has 14 amino acids. V lost 5 bases, J lost 3 bases, and 7 bases stayed unmatched. Germline CDR1 reads MNHEY; CDR2 reads SVGEGT. The CDR3 DNA reads as TGTGCCAGCAGTGTTGCGGGAGTAGTCTACGAGCAGTACTTC. Translated: CASSVAGVVYEQYF.

There are many counts of this clonotype. This rearrangement joins TRBV19 to TRBJ1-1; D is uncertain. V was pared by 4 bases and J by 5 bases, with 14 bases between. Germline lookup yields CDR1 LNHDA and CDR2 SQIVND (reference sequence). The CDR3 runs to 14 residues. The CDR3 nucleotides are TGTGCCAGTAGTAGACTTGCTCTCGGTACTGAAGCTTTCTTT. Its protein is CASSRLALGTEAFF. The whole variable domain, filled in from reference TRBV19 and TRBJ1-1, reads DGGITQSPKYLFRKEGQNVTLSCEQNLNHDAMYWYRQDPGQGLRLIYYSQIVNDFQKGDIAEGYSVSREKKESFPLTVTSAQKNPTAFYLCASSRLALGTEAFFGQGTRLTVV.

The chain employs TRBV7-2 and TRBJ1-5; unclear D gene. V gave up 5 bases and J gave up 11 bases, with 10 bases separating them. Germline lookup yields CDR1 SGHTA and CDR2 FQGNSA. This CDR3 contains 11 residues. The CDR3 DNA sequence: TGTGCCAGCAGCCCCGCTGGGGCCCAGCATTTT. It yields the protein CASSPAGAQHF.

About this clonotype itself: A single base separates this from a much larger clone, so it may be a read error. V and J are TRBV7-8 and TRBJ1-6; 7 bases align to TRBD1. Losses at the gene ends were 8 bases for V and 8 bases for J; bases not matched to a gene: 18. The CDR3 contains 17 residues. Germline-derived CDR1 and CDR2 are SGHVS and FQNEAQ. The DNA for the CDR3 is TGTGCCAGCGGTTTATGGTCAGAAGGGGGCTGGGATTCACCCCTCCACTTT. Amino acids: CASGLWSEGGWDSPLHF.

The table lists this clonotype with many counts. The rearrangement links TRBV28 to TRBJ2-7; TRBD2 matches at 7 bases. The CDR3 consists of 14 residues. Per germline, CDR1 MDHEN and CDR2 SYDVKM. V was pared by 6 bases and J by 6 bases, with 11 bases of the junction left unmatched. This CDR3 reads CASSTSAGVSEQYF. In DNA form, the CDR3 reads TGTGCCAGCAGCACTAGCGCGGGAGTCTCCGAGCAGTACTTC.

The chain joins TRBV7-8 to TRBJ1-6; maybe TRBD1 (6 bases). V was cut by 3 bases and J by 1 base, with 10 bases left in between. Germline CDR1 SGHVS, CDR2 FQNEAQ. This CDR3 has 16 residues. The CDR3 DNA follows: TGTGCCAGCAGCTTCCCAGGGGAGTCCTATAATTCACCCCTCCACTTT. Protein sequence: CASSFPGESYNSPLHF.

This clonotype has more than one count but fewer than ten. A clone one base away is much larger, so this may be a read error. The chain couples TRBV28 to TRBJ2-7; D unresolved. The germline V and J ends were trimmed by 6 bases and 10 bases, with 13 bases remaining between them. The CDR3 spans 11 residues. CDR1 and CDR2 (germline): MDHEN, SYDVKM. CDR3 sequence: CASSYAGPQYF. The CDR3 DNA reads as TGTGCCAGCAGCTACGCCGGCCCCCAGTACTTC.

CDR3 sequence reads: CASGTGVCEQYF. For the CDR3, the DNA is TGTGCCAGCGGGACGGGGGTCTGCGAGCAGTACTTC. The chain carries TRBV12-3 or TRBV12-4 and TRBJ2-7, with D possibly matching TRBD2 (6 bases). The CDR3 runs to 12 residues. Trimming removed 8 bases at V and 6 bases at J, with 14 bases between.

This clonotype was seen at least ten times. The CDR3 loop is CASSEGDLRGTDTQYF. Here the CDR3 DNA reads TGTGCCAGCAGCGAAGGGGACCTACGAGGCACAGATACGCAGTATTTT. V gene TRBV9 combines with J gene TRBJ2-3, with D perhaps matching TRBD1 or TRBD2 (5 bases each). Trimming shortened V by 3 bases and J by 1 base, and 15 bases separated the two germline ends. CDR1 SGDLS and CDR2 YYNGEE come from the germline V gene. The CDR3 is 16 residues long.